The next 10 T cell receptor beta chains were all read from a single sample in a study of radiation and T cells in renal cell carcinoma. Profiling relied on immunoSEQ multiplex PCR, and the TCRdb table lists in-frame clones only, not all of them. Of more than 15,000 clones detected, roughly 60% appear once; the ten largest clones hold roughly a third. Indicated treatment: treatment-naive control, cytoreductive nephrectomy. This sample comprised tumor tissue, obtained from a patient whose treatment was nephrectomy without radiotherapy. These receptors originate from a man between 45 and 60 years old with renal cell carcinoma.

DNA for the CDR3: TGTGCCAGCAGCCAAGCAGCAGGGGGTGGGGGCAATCAGCCCCAGCATTTT. Its protein product is CASSQAAGGGGNQPQHF. The V gene is TRBV4-2, the J gene TRBJ1-5; 7 positions match TRBD1. The V gene end was trimmed by 1 base and the J gene end by 2 bases; junction bases not matched to a gene: 8. Germline V gene sequence: CDR1 LGHNA, CDR2 YNFKEQ. The CDR3 has 17 residues.

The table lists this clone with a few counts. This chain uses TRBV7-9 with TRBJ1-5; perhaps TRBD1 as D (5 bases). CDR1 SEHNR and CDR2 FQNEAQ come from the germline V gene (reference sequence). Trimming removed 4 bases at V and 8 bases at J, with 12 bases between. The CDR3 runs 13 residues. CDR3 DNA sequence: TGTGCCAGCAGCTCCCACGGGGGTGAGCCCCAGCATTTT. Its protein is CASSSHGGEPQHF.

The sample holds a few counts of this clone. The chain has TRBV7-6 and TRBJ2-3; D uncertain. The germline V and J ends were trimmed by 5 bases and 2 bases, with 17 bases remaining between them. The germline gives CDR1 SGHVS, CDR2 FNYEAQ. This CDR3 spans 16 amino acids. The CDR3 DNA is TGTGCCAGCAGCCCCTCTGGAGCCTCATCCACAGATACGCAGTATTTT. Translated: CASSPSGASSTDTQYF. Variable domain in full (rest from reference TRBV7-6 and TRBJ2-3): GAGVSQSPRYKVTKRGQDVALRCDPISGHVSLYWYRQALGQGPEFLTYFNYEAQQDKSGLPNDRFSAERPEGSISTLTIQRTEQRDSAMYRCASSPSGASSTDTQYFGPGTRLTVL.

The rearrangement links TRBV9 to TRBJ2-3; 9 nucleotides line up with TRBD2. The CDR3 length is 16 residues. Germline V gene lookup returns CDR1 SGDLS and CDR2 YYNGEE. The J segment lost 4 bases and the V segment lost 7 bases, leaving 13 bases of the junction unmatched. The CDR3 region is CASGPGIAGDPDTQYF. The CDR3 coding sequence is TGTGCCAGCGGACCGGGGATAGCGGGAGACCCAGATACGCAGTATTTT.

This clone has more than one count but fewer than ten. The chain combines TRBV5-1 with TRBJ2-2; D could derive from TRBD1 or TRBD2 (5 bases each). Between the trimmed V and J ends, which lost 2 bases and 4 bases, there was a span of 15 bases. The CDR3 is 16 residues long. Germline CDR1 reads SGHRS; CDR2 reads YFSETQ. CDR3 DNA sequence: TGCGCCAGCAGCTTTATCGGGGCGGCCGGCACCGGGGAGCTGTTTTTT. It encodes CASSFIGAAGTGELFF.

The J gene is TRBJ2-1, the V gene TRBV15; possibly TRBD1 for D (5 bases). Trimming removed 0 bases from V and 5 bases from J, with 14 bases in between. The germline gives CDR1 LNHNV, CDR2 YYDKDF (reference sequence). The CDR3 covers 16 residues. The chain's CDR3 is CATSRDLGQGDNEQFF. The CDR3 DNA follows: TGTGCCACCAGCAGAGATCTGGGGCAGGGTGACAATGAGCAGTTCTTC.

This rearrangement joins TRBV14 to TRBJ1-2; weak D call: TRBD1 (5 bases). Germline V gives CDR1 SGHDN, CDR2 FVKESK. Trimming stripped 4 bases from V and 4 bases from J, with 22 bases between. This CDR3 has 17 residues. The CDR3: CASSPTLTEEEIYGYTF. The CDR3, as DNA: TGTGCCAGCAGCCCGACCTTGACAGAAGAGGAGATCTATGGCTACACCTTC.

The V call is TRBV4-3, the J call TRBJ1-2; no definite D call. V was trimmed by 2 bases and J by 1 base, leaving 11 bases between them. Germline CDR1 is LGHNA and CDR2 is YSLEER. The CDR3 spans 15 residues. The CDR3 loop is CASSQTAVINYGYTF. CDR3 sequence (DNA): TGCGCCAGCAGCCAAACTGCGGTGATTAACTATGGCTACACCTTC.

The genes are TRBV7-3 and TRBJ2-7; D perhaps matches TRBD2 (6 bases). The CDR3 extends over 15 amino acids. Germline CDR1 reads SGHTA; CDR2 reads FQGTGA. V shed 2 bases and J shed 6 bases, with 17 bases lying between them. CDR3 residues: CASSLGVGLIFEQYF. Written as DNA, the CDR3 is TGTGCCAGCAGCTTAGGTGTCGGACTAATCTTCGAGCAGTACTTC.

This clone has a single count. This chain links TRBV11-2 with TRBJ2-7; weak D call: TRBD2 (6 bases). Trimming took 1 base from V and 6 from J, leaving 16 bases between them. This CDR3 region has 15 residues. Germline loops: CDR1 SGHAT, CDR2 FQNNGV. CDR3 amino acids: CASSLGRESTREQYF. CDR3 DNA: TGTGCCAGCAGCTTAGGCCGGGAGAGTACACGCGAGCAGTACTTC.